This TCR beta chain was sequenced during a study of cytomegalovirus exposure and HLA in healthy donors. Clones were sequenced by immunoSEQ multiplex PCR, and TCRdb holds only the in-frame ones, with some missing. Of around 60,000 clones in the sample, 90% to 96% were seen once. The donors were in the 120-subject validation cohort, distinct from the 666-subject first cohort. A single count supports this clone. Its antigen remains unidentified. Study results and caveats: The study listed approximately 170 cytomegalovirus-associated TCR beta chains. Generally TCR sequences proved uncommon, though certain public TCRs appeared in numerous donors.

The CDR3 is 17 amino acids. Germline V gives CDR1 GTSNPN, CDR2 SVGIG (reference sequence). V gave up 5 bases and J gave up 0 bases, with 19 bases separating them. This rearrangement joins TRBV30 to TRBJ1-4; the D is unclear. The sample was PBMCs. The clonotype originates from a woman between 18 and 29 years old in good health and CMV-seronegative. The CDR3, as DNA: TGTGCCTGGTCCTTTAGTTTTGGGCACCCAACTAATGAAAAACTGTTTTTT. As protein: CAWSFSFGHPTNEKLFF.